This is a list of T cell receptor beta chains from one sample in a study of blood T cell repertoires in COVID-19. Sequencing used immunoSEQ multiplex PCR; TCRdb keeps in-frame clones, though not all of them. The table has about 400,000 clones, about 90% seen once. Sequencing was done on a sample of peripheral blood. These receptors originate from a man in his forties or fifties with acute or convalescent COVID-19. Both conserved end residues are part of each CDR3. Rows may omit the clone size; those that give it use once, few, many or a size class.

V gene,clone size,CDR3 protein
TRBV7-3,.,CASSRGTGTGYTF
TRBV19,.,CASSIGQVYEQYF
TRBV10-3,.,CAIRGFRGQGDYEQYF
TRBV2,once,CASSPPGQFF
TRBV7-7,.,CASSPGTSGSDSSYNEQFF
TRBV5-1,.,CASSLGSPGSGNTIYF
TRBV5-8,.,CASSLGTSGYNEQFF
TRBV30,.,CAWNPGTGTYEQYF
TRBV9,.,CASSAGSTQYEQYF
TRBV9,.,CASSPRLAGHNEQFF
TRBV5-1,once,CASSWSPSGAYNEQFF
TRBV6-6,.,CASSYPRGAEAFF
TRBV29-1,.,CSVERFGIGSNYGYTF
TRBV5-1,.,CASSLDWPEQFF
TRBV27,.,CASSLGGRGTGELFF
TRBV6-2/TRBV6-3,.,CASSYFLDSPASYNEQFF
TRBV10-3,.,CAISESVGLLQDGYTF
TRBV27,.,CASSFGAGAYEQYF
TRBV28,.,CASSWAGGPMVDGYTF
TRBV7-2,.,CASSNGGGEETQYF
TRBV28,.,CASSGQEAPYEQYF
TRBV9,.,CASSVEGRGGRADTQYF
TRBV5-1,.,CASSLVWAGNNSPLHF
TRBV5-6,.,CASSSMGGPYNEQFF
TRBV28,.,CASSSQVGLAKNIQYF
TRBV12-3/TRBV12-4,.,CASSFGRNTEAFF
TRBV3-1/TRBV3-2,few,CASSQNSGGGYGYTF
TRBV6-6,.,CASGLQYSNQPQHF
TRBV5-6,once,CASSLSVGSPLHF
TRBV11-2,.,CASSFGQGGDKTQYF
TRBV10-1,.,CATARTGNNTEAFF
TRBV6-6,.,CASSNGVVENYGYTF
TRBV20-1,.,CSASRVNGYTF
TRBV7-3,.,CASSPLTGAGELFF
TRBV9,.,CASSVGRGRLQETQYF
TRBV28,.,CASSLARGVWNEKLFF
TRBV11-2,.,CASRLGYGGIGYEQYF
TRBV28,.,CASSVSQRLEAFF
TRBV15,few,CATSRVFAGTKNIQYF
TRBV5-1,.,CASSFAGDGELFF
TRBV27,.,CASSFRIGDEKLFF
TRBV6-4,.,CASSDSETEQDYGYTF
TRBV2,once,CASSQGGNQPQHF
TRBV9,.,CASSVGDRLNTEAFF
TRBV6-6,once,CASSSFRDSDYEQYF
TRBV30,once,CAWSEIFRGGGRTEAFF
TRBV28,.,CASSFGRGRSNEQFF
TRBV27,.,CASSLTGPTGELFF
TRBV28,.,CASRRGDRVEEQYF
TRBV5-4,.,CASSPGQGRGAEAFF
TRBV27,.,CASSYGTSGGSSYEQYF
TRBV29-1,.,CSVLTGIQETQYF
TRBV5-4,.,CASRTEPLTEGSYEQYF
TRBV12-5,.,CASDAGTGQTDATAYGYTF
TRBV15,.,CATSSPDSENEKLFF
TRBV5-4,.,CASSRRSPQETQYF
TRBV6-5,.,CASNQGYNEKLFF